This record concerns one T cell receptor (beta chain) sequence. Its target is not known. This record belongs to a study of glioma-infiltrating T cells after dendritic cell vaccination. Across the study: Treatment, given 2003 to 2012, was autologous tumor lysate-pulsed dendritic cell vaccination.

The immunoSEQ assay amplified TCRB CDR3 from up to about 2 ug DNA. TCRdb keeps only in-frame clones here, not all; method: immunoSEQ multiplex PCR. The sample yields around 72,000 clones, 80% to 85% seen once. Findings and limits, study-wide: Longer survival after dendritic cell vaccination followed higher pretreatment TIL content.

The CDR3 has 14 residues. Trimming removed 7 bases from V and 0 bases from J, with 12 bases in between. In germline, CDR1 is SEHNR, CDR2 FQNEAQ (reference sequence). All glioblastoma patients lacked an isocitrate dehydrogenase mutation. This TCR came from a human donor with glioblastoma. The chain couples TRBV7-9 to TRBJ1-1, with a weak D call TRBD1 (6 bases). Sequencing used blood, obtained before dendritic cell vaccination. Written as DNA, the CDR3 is TGTGCCAGCAACAAACAGGGACTGAACACTGAAGCTTTCTTT. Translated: CASNKQGLNTEAFF.